This entry concerns a single T cell receptor beta chain. Its antigen is not known. The data were taken from a study of beta chain features in type 1 diabetes. General study points: For Type 1 diabetes patients, all four CD4+ subsets carried TCRB CDR3s that were moderately but significantly shorter.

Germline lookup yields CDR1 KGHSH and CDR2 LQKENI. This CDR3 contains 15 residues. V was clipped by 2 bases and J by 2 bases, with 10 bases between them. Isolated RNA was reverse transcribed in full, so expressed TCRB transcripts were sequenced. Generated by immunoSEQ multiplex PCR, the TCRdb table keeps only in-frame clones and is missing some. Altogether 95,000 to 150,000 clones are present, less than 20% being singletons, with the ten largest covering less than 3%. This receptor was taken from a man aged 25 to 40 with type 1 diabetes. The sequencing input was central memory CD4+ T cells from blood. This chain links TRBV18 with TRBJ2-1, with D possibly matching TRBD2 (5 bases). The CDR3 protein is CASSPMAGPYNEQFF. The CDR3 DNA sequence: TGTGCCAGCTCACCAATGGCGGGTCCCTACAATGAGCAGTTCTTC.